Listed below are T cell receptor beta chains from one sample, sequenced in a study of beta chain features in type 1 diabetes. Clones were read by immunoSEQ multiplex PCR, and TCRdb kept only the in-frame ones, dropping some. The data contain about 450,000 clones, about an eighth of them seen just once; the ten biggest clones take up about 0.042%. Sequenced sample: naive CD4+ T cells from blood. Source of these receptors: a young woman in good health. Both conserved end residues are part of each CDR3. Part of the rows lack a size; the others show once, few, many or a class for expanded clones.

size	J	length	V	CDR3
-	TRBJ1-1	16	TRBV25-1	CASTPGMAGMRTEAFF
-	TRBJ2-5	12	TRBV2	CASSILQETQYF
few	TRBJ2-1	15	TRBV2	CASNLLAGGGNEQFF
-	TRBJ1-5	16	TRBV5-6	CASSWGQAVGNQPQHF
-	TRBJ2-5	14	TRBV19	CASSIDGLGETQYF
-	TRBJ2-5	14	TRBV5-5	CASSLAFRVETQYF
few	TRBJ2-6	16	TRBV28	CASSSLPGSGANVLTF
-	TRBJ2-3	16	TRBV7-2	CASSPGGLAGGRAQYF
-	TRBJ2-7	16	TRBV7-2	CASSSYGAGTGYEQYF
few	TRBJ2-4	15	TRBV7-2	CASSLGVATKNIQYF
-	TRBJ2-1	12	TRBV9	CASSAIPGEQFF
-	TRBJ2-1	15	TRBV4-2	CASTVGPPEGNEQFF
few	TRBJ2-3	15	TRBV7-9	CASSFASGNTDTQYF
few	TRBJ1-2	14	TRBV7-8	CASSSQTGSYGYTF
-	TRBJ2-5	13	TRBV19	CASSIDRRATQYF
-	TRBJ2-5	16	TRBV2	CASPAPGGENQETQYF